The 13 T cell receptor beta chains in this list originate from one sample, sequenced in a study of neurological immune-mediated disorders. TCRdb reanalysed the 5' RACE reads using MiXCR and keeps one entry per CDR3 protein. The table records tens of thousands of distinct CDR3 sequences, around 3.2% of them present only once. The sample comprised PBMCs. Source of these receptors: a young woman with multiple sclerosis.

Many counts were recorded for this clonotype. The chain employs TRBV2 and TRBJ1-2; D unclear. V gave up 6 bases and J gave up 0 bases, with 11 bases separating them. Looked up from germline, CDR1 is SNHLY and CDR2 is FYNNEI. The CDR3 contains 14 residues. As DNA, the CDR3 is TGTGCCAGCAGAAACCGGGATTCTAACTATGGCTACACCTTC. Translation gives CASRNRDSNYGYTF.

This clonotype has a count of ten or more. The V gene is TRBV18, the J gene TRBJ2-7, with D uncertain. The CDR3 length is 11 residues. Per the germline V gene, CDR1 is KGHSH and CDR2 is LQKENI. Trimming took 2 bases from V and 6 from J, leaving 5 bases between them. The chain's CDR3 is CASSPGVEQYF. The CDR3 nucleotides read TGTGCCAGCTCACCAGGAGTCGAGCAGTACTTC.

This clonotype was seen many times. A much bigger clone sits one base away, suggesting this may be a read error. The chain combines TRBV20-1 with TRBJ2-7; D not certain. Trimming left V 5 bases short and J 2 bases short, with 10 bases between. The CDR3 extends over 12 amino acids. Per the germline V gene, CDR1 is DFQATT and CDR2 is SNEGSKA (reference sequence). This CDR3 reads CSAEERTYEQYF. CDR3 coding DNA: TGCAGTGCTGAGGAAAGGACCTACGAGCAGTACTTC.

This clonotype has a handful of counts. In DNA form, the CDR3 reads TGTGCCAGCAGATCGGACAGAGCAAGACCCTACGAGCAGTACTTC. It encodes CASRSDRARPYEQYF. The chain couples TRBV6-6 to TRBJ2-7; a weak D match, TRBD1 (6 bases). Germline V gene lookup returns CDR1 MNHNY and CDR2 SVGAGI (reference sequence). This CDR3 comprises 15 residues. The V end lost 6 bases, the J end lost 2 bases, and 17 bases lay between the germline ends.

In this sample, this clonotype turned up a few times. One base away lies a much larger clone, so this may be a sequencing read error. CDR3 nucleotides: TGCACCAGCAGCGTTCCGACTAGCTCCTACGAGCAGTACTTC. It yields the protein CTSSVPTSSYEQYF. This chain connects TRBV5-1 to TRBJ2-7, with D possibly being TRBD2 (6 bases). Germline lookup yields CDR1 SGHRS and CDR2 YFSETQ. CDR3 length equals 14 residues. Supplemented by reference TRBV5-1 and TRBJ2-7, the full variable domain reads KAGVTQTPRYLIKTRGQQVTLSCSPISGHRSVSWYQQTPGQGLQFLFEYFSETQRNKGNFPGRFSGRQFSNSRSEMNVSTLELGDSALYLCTSSVPTSSYEQYFGPGTRLTVT.

This clonotype was counted ten times or more. A much larger clonotype is one base distant, so this may be a read error. The chain uses TRBV20-1 and TRBJ1-1; possible D gene TRBD1, 5 bases. This CDR3 spans 13 amino acids. Germline CDR1 DFQATT, CDR2 SNEGSKA (reference sequence). V shed 6 bases and J shed 6 bases, with 17 bases lying between them. CDR3 sequence reads: CSAFRERGPEAFF. In DNA, the CDR3 is TGCAGTGCCTTCCGGGAAAGGGGCCCTGAAGCTTTCTTT.

This clonotype was seen repeatedly, ten times or more. The germline gene is not matched at one end of the junction; a read error may be the cause. The rearrangement links TRBV27 to TRBJ1-5; 8 bases map to TRBD1. The germline CDR1 and CDR2 sequences are MNHEY and SMNVEV (reference sequence). The CDR3 sequence is 14 residues long. CDR3 nucleotide sequence: TGTGCCAGCAGTCCCACAGGGGGAATCAAGCCCCAGAATTTT. Translated, it gives CASSPTGGIKPQNF.

This clonotype was observed at least ten times. The V and J genes are TRBV7-2 and TRBJ1-5; TRBD1 matches at 7 bases. Losses at the gene ends were 3 bases for V and 10 bases for J; bases not matched to a gene: 9. The germline gives CDR1 SGHTA, CDR2 FQGNSA. CDR3 length: 14 amino acids. The CDR3 sequence: CASSFYRGESPQHF. The DNA of the CDR3 is TGTGCCAGCAGCTTTTACAGGGGTGAGAGTCCCCAGCATTTT. The whole variable domain, remainder taken from reference TRBV7-2 and TRBJ1-5, is GAGVSQSPSNKVTEKGKDVELRCDPISGHTALYWYRQSLGQGLEFLIYFQGNSAPDKSGLPSDRFSAERTGGSVSTLTIQRTQQEDSAVYLCASSFYRGESPQHFGDGTRLSIL.

This clonotype was detected many times. The chain couples TRBV7-2 to TRBJ2-2; D gene ambiguous. Germline values: CDR1 SGHTA, CDR2 FQGNSA. Trimming left V 5 bases short and J 3 bases short, with 10 bases between. The CDR3 spans 14 residues. The CDR3 sequence is CASSLSLDTGELFF. The CDR3 bases are TGTGCCAGCAGCCTCTCCTTGGACACCGGGGAGCTGTTTTTT. Supplemented by reference TRBV7-2 and TRBJ2-2, the full variable domain reads GAGVSQSPSNKVTEKGKDVELRCDPISGHTALYWYRQSLGQGLEFLIYFQGNSAPDKSGLPSDRFSAERTGGSVSTLTIQRTQQEDSAVYLCASSLSLDTGELFFGEGSRLTVL.

This clonotype was seen ten or more times. The V and J genes are TRBV18 and TRBJ2-1; perhaps TRBD1 as D (6 bases). The germline CDR1 and CDR2 sequences are KGHSH and LQKENI. CDR3 size: 17 residues. The germline V and J ends were trimmed by 3 bases and 0 bases, with 15 bases remaining between them. The CDR3 coding sequence is TGTGCCAGCTCACCGACCCAGGGGAGTCGCTCCTACAATGAGCAGTTCTTC. Translation gives CASSPTQGSRSYNEQFF.

This clonotype was seen many times. The V gene is TRBV5-1, the J gene TRBJ2-3; D uncertain. CDR3 length equals 14 residues. Deletions cut 4 bases from V and 2 bases from J, with 11 bases between. Germline CDR1 reads SGHRS; CDR2 reads YFSETQ. CDR3 sequence (DNA): TGCGCCAGCAGCCAAAGCCCGGCCACAGATACGCAGTATTTT. Translating gives CASSQSPATDTQYF.

This clonotype was recorded at least ten times. The junction shows a germline mismatch at one end, possibly a read error. The chain recombines TRBV3-1 with TRBJ1-6, with D unresolved. Germline V gives CDR1 LGHDT, CDR2 YNNKEL (reference sequence). The CDR3 is made up of 18 amino acids. DNA of the CDR3: TGTGCCAGCAGCCAAGATCCGCCCGTGGACTCCTATAATTCACCCCTCAACTTT. Amino acids: CASSQDPPVDSYNSPLNF. Based on the CDR3 plus reference TRBV3-1 and TRBJ1-6, the full variable domain is DTAVSQTPKYLVTQMGNDKSIKCEQNLGHDTMYWYKQDSKKFLKIMFSYNNKELIINETVPNRFSPKSPDKAHLNLHINSLELGDSAVYFCASSQDPPVDSYNSPLNFGNGTRLTVT.

This clonotype has at least ten counts. The CDR3 DNA is TGTGCCAGCAGCCCTAGGGACAGGGGAAATGAGCAGTTCTTC. It specifies CASSPRDRGNEQFF. The rearrangement uses TRBV9 and TRBJ2-1; 10 nucleotides line up with TRBD1. The CDR3 totals 14 residues. The V and J ends lost 4 bases and 7 bases, in that order; junction bases with no gene match: 5. Germline loops: CDR1 SGDLS, CDR2 YYNGEE.